These 19 T cell receptor beta chains were all obtained from the same sample, sequenced in a study of cytomegalovirus exposure and HLA in healthy donors. A multiplex PCR was run with 60 Vbeta primers and 13 Jbeta primers. Profiling relied on immunoSEQ multiplex PCR, and the TCRdb table lists in-frame clones only, not all of them. The sample shows 150,000 to 200,000 clones, about two thirds of them seen only once. Sequenced sample: PBMCs. These receptors were taken from a human donor in good health.

This chain's CDR3 is CASSYSQGMNTEAFF. The CDR3 nucleotides are TGTGCCAGCAGCTACAGCCAGGGGATGAACACTGAAGCTTTCTTT. This sequence joins TRBV13 and TRBJ1-1; a possible D gene is TRBD1 (6 bases). V gave up 4 bases and J gave up 0 bases, with 12 bases separating them. Germline CDR1 PRHDT, CDR2 FYEKMQ (reference sequence). CDR3 length: 15 amino acids.

The chain links TRBV13 to TRBJ2-1; 7 positions match TRBD2. Unmatched junction bases numbered 6, after V lost 1 base and J lost 0 bases. The CDR3 extends over 17 amino acids. Germline-derived CDR1 and CDR2 are PRHDT and FYEKMQ (reference sequence). The CDR3 reads CASSLAGGGISYNEQFF. DNA for the CDR3: TGTGCCAGCAGCTTAGCAGGCGGGGGAATCTCCTACAATGAGCAGTTCTTC.

The chain employs TRBV9 and TRBJ1-2; D remains unclear. V was pared by 4 bases and J by 7 bases, with 14 bases between. This CDR3 has 13 residues. CDR1 SGDLS and CDR2 YYNGEE come from the germline V gene. CDR3 sequence: CASSTPGETGYTF. The DNA for the CDR3 is TGTGCCAGCAGCACCCCCGGGGAGACTGGCTACACCTTC.

The chain links TRBV7-9 to TRBJ1-3, with a possible D match to TRBD1 (5 bases). This CDR3 region has 15 residues. V gave up 5 bases and J gave up 1 base, with 12 bases separating them. Germline-derived CDR1 and CDR2 are SEHNR and FQNEAQ (reference sequence). As DNA, the CDR3 is TGTGCCAGCAGCCGCCTCCAGGGATCTGGAAACACCATATATTTT. The encoded protein is CASSRLQGSGNTIYF. The full variable domain, completed using reference TRBV7-9 and TRBJ1-3, is DTGVSQNPRHKITKRGQNVTFRCDPISEHNRLYWYRQTLGQGPEFLTYFQNEAQLEKSRLLSDRFSAERPKGSFSTLEIQRTEQGDSAMYLCASSRLQGSGNTIYFGEGSWLTVV.

The genes are TRBV19 and TRBJ1-5; D is unresolved. This CDR3 has 15 amino acids. CDR1 LNHDA and CDR2 SQIVND come from the germline V gene (reference sequence). Trimming removed 3 bases at V and 0 bases at J, with 9 bases between. CDR3 DNA: TGTGCCAGTAGTATGTCAGACTATAGCAATCAGCCCCAGCATTTT. Its protein is CASSMSDYSNQPQHF.

This clone has a single count. As DNA, the CDR3 is TGTGCCTCAGGGGTAGGGGCGGAAGAGACCCAGTACTTC. This translates into CASGVGAEETQYF. V gene TRBV7-3 combines with J gene TRBJ2-5, with TRBD1 as a possible D gene (6 bases). Germline lookup yields CDR1 SGHTA and CDR2 FQGTGA. There are 13 residues in the CDR3. The V end was cut by 11 bases, the J end by 3 bases, with 16 bases between.

Here the CDR3 DNA reads TGTGCCAGCAGTGAAAGACAGGGGGCCGAGGGCAATCAGCCCCAGCATTTT. As protein: CASSERQGAEGNQPQHF. The chain carries TRBV6-1 and TRBJ1-5; 10 bases are a match to TRBD1. After removal of 2 bases from V and 2 bases from J, the junction contained 6 bases not matched to a gene. This CDR3 has 17 residues. Germline V CDR1 and CDR2: MNHNS, SASEGT.

This clone was seen once. V gene TRBV18 combines with J gene TRBJ2-1; no reliable D call. This CDR3 comprises 12 residues. Trimming removed 1 base at V and 6 bases at J, with 4 bases between. CDR1 is KGHSH and CDR2 is LQKENI in the germline V gene. As DNA, the CDR3 is TGTGCCAGCTCACCACAAGCCAATGAGCAGTTCTTC. Translated, it gives CASSPQANEQFF.

V and J are TRBV5-1 and TRBJ1-5; 9 bases agree with TRBD1. Germline lookup yields CDR1 SGHRS and CDR2 YFSETQ. The V gene end was trimmed by 1 base and the J gene end by 1 base; junction bases not matched to a gene: 6. The CDR3 is 17 amino acids. CDR3 coding DNA: TGCGCCAGCAGCTTGACAGGGGGCTTAGGGAGCAATCAGCCCCAGCATTTT. It specifies CASSLTGGLGSNQPQHF.

V usage is TRBV30 and J usage is TRBJ1-4; the D gene is possibly TRBD1 (6 bases). The CDR3 runs 18 residues. V lost 3 bases to trimming and J lost 3 bases, with 23 bases between them. Germline assignment: CDR1 GTSNPN and CDR2 SVGIG (reference sequence). CDR3 nucleotide sequence: TGTGCCTGGAGCGAGGGGGGGCCTATTCGGGGGGCTAATGAAAAACTGTTTTTT. The encoded protein is CAWSEGGPIRGANEKLFF.

This CDR3 reads CATSTQGQRSVGYTF. The CDR3 DNA is TGTGCCACCAGCACACAGGGCCAGCGCAGCGTTGGCTACACCTTC. V is TRBV15 and J is TRBJ1-2, with a possible D match to TRBD1 (6 bases). CDR1 and CDR2 (germline): LNHNV, YYDKDF (reference sequence). This CDR3 contains 15 residues. V was clipped by 4 bases and J by 7 bases, with 19 bases between them.

CDR3 nucleotide sequence: TGTGCCAGCAGACCGTACGGGGGAAATTCACCCCTCCACTTT. It translates to CASRPYGGNSPLHF. V is TRBV6-6 and J is TRBJ1-6, with D possibly being TRBD1 (5 bases). The CDR3 is 14 residues long. Trimming removed 6 bases from V and 7 bases from J, with 13 bases in between. In germline, CDR1 is MNHNY, CDR2 SVGAGI (reference sequence).

This clone was observed a handful of times. The chain carries TRBV5-1 and TRBJ1-2, with no clear D. CDR1 and CDR2 from the germline V gene are SGHRS and YFSETQ. Trimming removed 4 bases at V and 2 bases at J, with 12 bases between. This CDR3 is built from 14 residues. In DNA, the CDR3 is TGCGCCAGCAGCCCGGACGGGAGGAACTATGGCTACACCTTC. Translated, it gives CASSPDGRNYGYTF. Full variable domain (outside the CDR3, taken from reference TRBV5-1 and TRBJ1-2): KAGVTQTPRYLIKTRGQQVTLSCSPISGHRSVSWYQQTPGQGLQFLFEYFSETQRNKGNFPGRFSGRQFSNSRSEMNVSTLELGDSALYLCASSPDGRNYGYTFGSGTRLTVV.

The V gene is TRBV7-9, the J gene TRBJ2-3; D gene unclear. The CDR3 spans 13 residues. From germline, CDR1 is SEHNR and CDR2 FQNEAQ (reference sequence). V lost 5 bases and J 5 bases, leaving 11 bases between the germline ends. The CDR3 spells CASSRMSKDTQYF. The CDR3 DNA is TGTGCCAGCAGCCGCATGAGTAAAGATACGCAGTATTTT.

V usage is TRBV10-1 and J usage is TRBJ1-1; TRBD1 matches 7 bases. This CDR3 region has 13 residues. The germline V gene has CDR1 WNHNN and CDR2 SYGVQD (reference sequence). The V segment lost 7 bases and the J segment 1 base; nucleotides outside the gene matches: 3. CDR3 coding DNA: TGCGCCAGCACCCGGGACAGGAACACTGAAGCTTTCTTT. Its protein is CASTRDRNTEAFF.

This clone showed up just a few times. V gene TRBV7-9 combines with J gene TRBJ1-1; D uncertain. The CDR3 sequence is 12 residues long. V shed 3 bases and J shed 5 bases, with 7 bases lying between them. Germline V CDR1 and CDR2: SEHNR, FQNEAQ (reference sequence). CDR3: CASSLGRTEAFF. The CDR3 bases are TGTGCCAGCAGCTTGGGCCGGACTGAAGCTTTCTTT.

This clone was picked up one time. V gene TRBV6-5 combines with J gene TRBJ1-6, with D perhaps TRBD1 (5 bases). Trimming took off 0 bases at V and 6 bases at J, with 12 bases between the two ends. CDR3 length: 16 amino acids. Germline CDR1 and CDR2: MNHEY and SVGAGI. CDR3 sequence (DNA): TGTGCCAGCAGTTACTCATCGACGGGGGGTAATTCACCCCTCCACTTT. As protein: CASSYSSTGGNSPLHF.

The chain is built from TRBV9 and TRBJ2-3; D possibly corresponds to TRBD2 (6 bases). V lost 0 bases to trimming and J lost 2 bases, with 13 bases between them. This CDR3 is 16 amino acids long. Germline V gene lookup returns CDR1 SGDLS and CDR2 YYNGEE. The DNA of the CDR3 is TGTGCCAGCAGCGTAGACGGGACTGGTTCCACAGATACGCAGTATTTT. Translated: CASSVDGTGSTDTQYF.

V is TRBV7-9 and J is TRBJ2-1; D may be TRBD2 (5 bases). V was shortened by 2 bases and J by 9 bases, with 14 bases between the two germline ends. The CDR3 spans 14 residues. CDR1 is SEHNR and CDR2 is FQNEAQ in the germline V gene (reference sequence). CDR3 loop: CASSLMASSTEQFF. CDR3 nucleotides: TGTGCCAGCAGCTTAATGGCGTCTAGCACTGAGCAGTTCTTC.